These 8 T cell receptor beta chains were all obtained from the same sample, sequenced in a study of blood T cells in healthy people across ages. With a J-beta primer mix and a sample-barcoded 5' primer, a second PCR ran about 7 to 12 cycles. One entry per CDR3 protein, called by TCRdb with MiXCR from the 5' RACE reads. The sample has 850,000 to 1,300,000 distinct CDR3 sequences, over 35% seen once. The sequenced sample consisted of blood. These receptors originate from an older woman in good health.

The chain joins TRBV5-1 to TRBJ2-1, with 7 bases matching TRBD1. The J call may not be correct, given that the DNA end is closer to TRBJ2-7. The CDR3 sequence is 15 residues long. Germline values: CDR1 SGHRS, CDR2 YFSETQ. The CDR3 region has the DNA TGCGCCAGCAGCTTGGGACGGAAAGGGGGCAATGAGCAGTACTTC. This encodes CASSLGRKGGNEQYF.

V is TRBV29-1 and J is TRBJ2-2; tentative D call: TRBD2 (6 bases). Germline loops: CDR1 SQVTM, CDR2 ANQGSEA. Between the trimmed V and J ends, which lost 4 bases and 4 bases, there was a span of 10 bases. This CDR3 has 13 residues. CDR3 nucleotides: TGCAGCGTTGTTAGGGGAGGCACCGGGGAGCTGTTTTTT. This encodes CSVVRGGTGELFF.

The chain carries TRBV27 and TRBJ2-1; TRBD1 agrees at 8 bases. Looked up from germline, CDR1 is MNHEY and CDR2 is SMNVEV (reference sequence). The CDR3 is 15 residues long. The J segment lost 6 bases and the V segment lost 0 bases, leaving 4 bases of the junction unmatched. The CDR3 bases are TGTGCCAGCAGTTTATCGAGGGGGACAGGCAATGAGCAGTTCTTC. Translated: CASSLSRGTGNEQFF.

The chain is built from TRBV11-1 and TRBJ2-7, with TRBD2 matching over 12 bases. CDR3 length: 21 residues. Germline V gives CDR1 SGHAT, CDR2 FQDESV (reference sequence). With V trimmed by 2 bases and J by 7 bases, 24 bases remained unmatched. The CDR3 reads CASSLSELGLAGSLPDNEQYF. The CDR3 DNA is TGTGCCAGCAGCTTAAGTGAACTCGGACTAGCGGGATCACTACCGGACAATGAGCAGTACTTC. Complete variable domain (other parts from reference TRBV11-1 and TRBJ2-7): EAEVAQSPRYKITEKSQAVAFWCDPISGHATLYWYRQILGQGPELLVQFQDESVVDDSQLPKDRFSAERLKGVDSTLKIQPAELGDSAMYLCASSLSELGLAGSLPDNEQYFGPGTRLTVT.

The gene calls are TRBV20-1 and TRBJ2-7; 10 nucleotides align to TRBD2. The CDR3 extends over 14 amino acids. The germline V gene encodes CDR1 DFQATT and CDR2 SNEGSKA (reference sequence). The CDR3 loop reads CSAPSPSGRTEQYF. CDR3 DNA: TGCAGCGCACCTTCCCCTAGCGGGAGAACCGAGCAGTACTTC.

In its sample, this clonotype was seen once. The gene calls are TRBV20-1 and TRBJ2-3; 11 positions agree with TRBD2. With V trimmed by 6 bases and J by 3 bases, 8 bases remained unmatched. CDR3 length: 15 residues. Germline V gives CDR1 DFQATT, CDR2 SNEGSKA (reference sequence). The DNA of the CDR3 is TGCAGTGCAAGACTAGCGGGGATGAGTACAGATACGCAGTATTTT. As protein: CSARLAGMSTDTQYF.

This chain uses TRBV27 with TRBJ1-2, with D tentatively TRBD1 (5 bases). The CDR3 loop spans 14 amino acids. Trimming removed 0 bases at V and 6 bases at J, with 11 bases between. Germline V CDR1 and CDR2: MNHEY, SMNVEV (reference sequence). CDR3 residues: CASSLSRAGNGYTF. CDR3 DNA sequence: TGTGCCAGCAGTTTATCCCGGGCAGGGAATGGCTACACCTTC.

This clonotype was seen more than once but under ten times. The chain has TRBV9 and TRBJ2-7; 8 bases are a match to TRBD2. The V and J ends lost 4 bases and 4 bases, in that order; junction bases with no gene match: 7. CDR1 and CDR2 from the germline V gene are SGDLS and YYNGEE. This CDR3 is 14 amino acids long. CDR3 protein: CASSPAGGRYEQYF. DNA of the CDR3: TGTGCCAGCAGCCCGGCTGGCGGGAGGTACGAGCAGTACTTC.